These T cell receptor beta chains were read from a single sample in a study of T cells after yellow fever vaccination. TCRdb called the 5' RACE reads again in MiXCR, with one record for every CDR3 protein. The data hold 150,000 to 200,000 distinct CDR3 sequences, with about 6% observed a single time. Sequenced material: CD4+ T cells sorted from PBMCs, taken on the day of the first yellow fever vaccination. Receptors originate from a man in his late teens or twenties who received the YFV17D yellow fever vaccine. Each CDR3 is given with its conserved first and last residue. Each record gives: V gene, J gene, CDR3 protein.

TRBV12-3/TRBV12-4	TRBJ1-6	CAIAQVYNSPLHF
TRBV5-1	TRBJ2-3	CASSFSGTRWITDTQYF
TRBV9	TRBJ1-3	CASSAEVSLSGNTIYF
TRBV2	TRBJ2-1	CASSREGGNNEQFF
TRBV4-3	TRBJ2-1	CASSQISGTDSYNEQFF
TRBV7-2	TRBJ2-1	CASSLDRTSGYNEQFF
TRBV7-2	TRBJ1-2	CASSSYRGDYGYTF
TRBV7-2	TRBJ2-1	CASSRTRDVNNEQFF
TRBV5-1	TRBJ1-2	CASSLNSDYGYTF
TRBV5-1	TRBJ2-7	CASSLAGAEQYF
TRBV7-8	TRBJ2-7	CASSLLNGLDYEQYF
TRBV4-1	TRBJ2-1	CASSQARGSSYNEQFF
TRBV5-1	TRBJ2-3	CASCRGGGEADTQYF
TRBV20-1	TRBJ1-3	CSARDPGSGNTIYF
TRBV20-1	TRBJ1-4	CSASAEGGNEKLFF
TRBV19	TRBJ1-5	CASSWAYNSNQPQHF
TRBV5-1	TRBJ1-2	CASSSPGTGALNYGYTF
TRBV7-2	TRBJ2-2	CASSLTGNTGELFF
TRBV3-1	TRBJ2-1	CASSQDPHRDKQFF
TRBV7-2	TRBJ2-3	CASSPPGLAGLDTQYF
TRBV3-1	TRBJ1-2	CASSQDRATGGYTF
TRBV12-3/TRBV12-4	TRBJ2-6	CASHAGQGFSGANVLTF
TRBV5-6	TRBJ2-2	CASSPTGSTGELFF
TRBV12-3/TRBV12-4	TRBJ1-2	CASSLLGSDGYTF
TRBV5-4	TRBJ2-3	CASSRKLAGGGQYF
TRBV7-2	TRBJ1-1	CASSLIHGGTEAFF
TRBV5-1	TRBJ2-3	CATTQGAKGDTQYF
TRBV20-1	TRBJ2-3	CSPSRPEQQIDTQYF
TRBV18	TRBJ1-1	CASSSFETASDTEAFF
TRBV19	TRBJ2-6	CASSRQGAIGANVLTF
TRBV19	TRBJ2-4	CASSRRDKNIQYF
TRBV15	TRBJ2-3	CATSLGGLGVDTQYF
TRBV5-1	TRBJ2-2	CASSLSSGELFF
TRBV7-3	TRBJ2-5	CASSLYSQETQYF
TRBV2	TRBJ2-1	CASSENGARYNEQFF
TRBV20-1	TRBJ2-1	CSAKPGHNEQFF
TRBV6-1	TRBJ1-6	CASSELLDSPLHF
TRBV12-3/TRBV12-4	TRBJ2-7	CASSLANGQCNF
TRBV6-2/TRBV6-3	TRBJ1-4	CASSYSRRSEEKLFF
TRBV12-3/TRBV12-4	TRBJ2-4	CASSFGDSANIQYF
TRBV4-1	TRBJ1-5	CASSRGGPLGYDQPQHF
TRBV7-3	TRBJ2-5	CASSQQGEPQYF
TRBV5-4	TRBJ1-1	CASSLSSGLNTEAFF
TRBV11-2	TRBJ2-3	CASSKGLAGYDRDTQYF
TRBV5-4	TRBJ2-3	CASSLDGGFTDTQYF
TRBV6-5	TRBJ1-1	CASSFRMNTEAFF
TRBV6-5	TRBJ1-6	CASSYFDRNSPLHF
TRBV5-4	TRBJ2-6	CASSLFSTGANVLTF
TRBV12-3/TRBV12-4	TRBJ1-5	CASSFGDYSNQPQHF
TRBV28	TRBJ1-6	CASSLPPRGVYNSPLHF
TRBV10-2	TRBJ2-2	CASSESRSGFGGELFF